Below, 23 T cell receptor beta chains from the same sample are listed, as sequenced in a study of cytomegalovirus exposure and HLA in healthy donors. Method: immunoSEQ multiplex PCR; TCRdb's copy keeps in-frame clones and lacks some. The table has 65,000 to 95,000 clones, about 95% seen once; the top ten hold over 3%. The material sequenced was PBMCs. The receptors here all came from a man between 18 and 29 years old in good health and CMV-seronegative.

The V call is TRBV9, the J call TRBJ2-3; 9 bases agree with TRBD2. Trimming at V came to 4 bases and at J to 4 bases, leaving 7 bases not matched to a gene. The CDR3 has 15 amino acids. The V gene's germline CDR1 is SGDLS and CDR2 YYNGEE. Here the CDR3 DNA reads TGTGCCAGCAGCCTGGGACTAGCAGCACCAGATACGCAGTATTTT. Its protein product is CASSLGLAAPDTQYF.

V gene TRBV7-2 combines with J gene TRBJ2-5; TRBD1 matches 8 bases. Germline CDR1 and CDR2: SGHTA and FQGNSA. CDR3 length equals 14 residues. The V and J ends lost 5 bases and 5 bases, in that order; junction bases with no gene match: 7. CDR3 DNA: TGTGCCAGCAGCACGCGACAGGGGAAGGAGACCCAGTACTTC. Amino acids: CASSTRQGKETQYF.

This clone was seen only once. The rearrangement uses TRBV7-6 and TRBJ2-5; D possibly corresponds to TRBD1 (7 bases). The CDR3 runs 16 residues. CDR1 and CDR2 (germline): SGHVS, FNYEAQ. With 5 bases removed from V and 5 bases from J, the gap between germline ends came to 21 bases. The CDR3, as DNA: TGTGCCAGCAGCCCGGGGGACAGTATATGGGAGGAGACCCAGTACTTC. The encoded protein is CASSPGDSIWEETQYF.

The sample holds a few counts of this clone. This CDR3 is CASSYGEGYGYTF. The CDR3 DNA follows: TGTGCCAGCAGTTATGGCGAGGGCTATGGCTACACCTTC. The V gene is TRBV6-5, the J gene TRBJ1-2; D remains unclear. This CDR3 is built from 13 residues. The germline V gene encodes CDR1 MNHEY and CDR2 SVGAGI. The V and J ends lost 3 bases and 4 bases respectively, with 9 bases between them.

The V call is TRBV10-2, the J call TRBJ2-5; 9 bases fit TRBD1. V was pared by 5 bases and J by 3 bases, with 1 base of the junction left unmatched. The CDR3 is made up of 13 amino acids. Germline V gene lookup returns CDR1 WSHSY and CDR2 SAAADI. The CDR3 is CASSRTGEETQYF. The CDR3 region has the DNA TGCGCCAGCAGTCGGACAGGGGAAGAGACCCAGTACTTC.

V and J are TRBV12-5 and TRBJ1-1, with D possibly being TRBD1 (6 bases). Trimming took off 3 bases at V and 0 bases at J, with 8 bases between the two ends. From germline, CDR1 is LGHNT and CDR2 FRNRAP. This CDR3 region has 14 residues. The CDR3 nucleotides are TGTGCTAGTGGTTTAGGACAGATGAACACTGAAGCTTTCTTT. Residues: CASGLGQMNTEAFF.

The chain uses TRBV29-1 and TRBJ2-7, with D possibly TRBD2 on 5 matching bases. CDR1 is SQVTM and CDR2 is ANQGSEA in the germline V gene. The length of the CDR3 is 12 residues. The V end was cut by 5 bases, the J end by 2 bases, with 10 bases between. The CDR3 coding sequence is TGCAGCGTTAATGCGGGCCCCTACGAGCAGTACTTC. This sequence encodes CSVNAGPYEQYF.

The chain carries TRBV18 and TRBJ1-5; the D gene is possibly TRBD1 (5 bases). Deletions cut 6 bases from V and 4 bases from J, with 10 bases between. This CDR3 region has 13 residues. Germline CDR1 KGHSH, CDR2 LQKENI. Written as DNA, the CDR3 is TGTGCCAGCTCGTTACAGGAGAATCAGCCCCAGCATTTT. It yields the protein CASSLQENQPQHF. The full variable domain, in which reference TRBV18 and TRBJ1-5 provide the parts outside the CDR3, is NAGVMQNPRHLVRRRGQEARLRCSPMKGHSHVYWYRQLPEEGLKFMVYLQKENIIDESGMPKERFSAEFPKEGPSILRIQQVVRGDSAAYFCASSLQENQPQHFGDGTRLSIL.

This chain connects TRBV28 to TRBJ1-3, with D tentatively TRBD1 (6 bases). There are 16 residues in the CDR3. Deletions cut 3 bases from V and 0 bases from J, with 12 bases between. Per the germline V gene, CDR1 is MDHEN and CDR2 is SYDVKM. The CDR3 is CASSFTGKSSGNTIYF. The CDR3 nucleotides are TGTGCCAGCAGTTTTACAGGGAAGAGCTCTGGAAACACCATATATTTT.

The chain carries TRBV27 and TRBJ1-1; a weak D match, TRBD1 (6 bases). The CDR3 runs 17 residues. The V end was cut by 7 bases, the J end by 0 bases, with 21 bases between. Looked up from germline, CDR1 is MNHEY and CDR2 is SMNVEV (reference sequence). The CDR3 coding sequence is TGTGCCAGCACCCGGGTAAACAGGGACCTCATGAACACTGAAGCTTTCTTT. This gives the protein CASTRVNRDLMNTEAFF.

V gene TRBV10-3 combines with J gene TRBJ1-1, with D possibly being TRBD1 (6 bases). This CDR3 is 15 amino acids long. Germline values: CDR1 ENHRY, CDR2 SYGVKD. Deletions cut 5 bases from V and 1 base from J, with 14 bases between. In DNA form, the CDR3 reads TGTGCCATCAGTCTCCAGGGACAACAGAACACTGAAGCTTTCTTT. Protein sequence: CAISLQGQQNTEAFF.

The chain is built from TRBV9 and TRBJ2-5, with TRBD1 identical over 10 bases. J gave up 5 bases and V 4 bases, and 5 bases lay outside the gene matches. Germline V gene sequence: CDR1 SGDLS, CDR2 YYNGEE. The CDR3 spans 14 residues. The CDR3 nucleotides are TGTGCCAGCAGCCCGAGGGACAGGGGTGAGACCCAGTACTTC. It is translated as CASSPRDRGETQYF.

The chain uses TRBV10-2 and TRBJ1-1, with TRBD1 identical over 7 bases. From germline, CDR1 is WSHSY and CDR2 SAAADI. J gave up 1 base and V 10 bases, and 6 bases lay outside the gene matches. The CDR3 runs 13 residues. CDR3 sequence (DNA): TGCGCCACCCTTAACAGGGGGAACACTGAAGCTTTCTTT. It is translated as CATLNRGNTEAFF.

The J gene is TRBJ2-2, the V gene TRBV5-6; a possible D gene is TRBD1 (6 bases). V was pared by 3 bases and J by 5 bases, with 14 bases between. CDR3 length: 15 residues. Germline loops: CDR1 SGHDT, CDR2 YYEEEE. Here the CDR3 reads CASSSATGLTGELFF. The CDR3 coding sequence is TGTGCCAGCAGCTCGGCGACAGGCTTGACCGGGGAGCTGTTTTTT.

This rearrangement joins TRBV4-3 to TRBJ1-2, with a possible D match to TRBD1 (6 bases). CDR3 size: 15 residues. Trimming pared 4 bases from V and 8 bases from J, leaving 20 bases between. The germline CDR1 and CDR2 sequences are LGHNA and YSLEER. CDR3 loop: CASSPTLQDGGGYTF. Written as DNA, the CDR3 is TGCGCCAGCAGCCCTACTCTGCAGGATGGGGGCGGCTACACCTTC.

This chain joins TRBV28 and TRBJ1-2; D unresolved. The germline V and J ends were trimmed by 4 bases and 8 bases, with 8 bases remaining between them. Germline values: CDR1 MDHEN, CDR2 SYDVKM. The CDR3 length is 11 residues. The CDR3 loop is CASSSAVGYTF. The CDR3 nucleotides are TGTGCCAGCAGTTCGGCGGTGGGCTACACCTTC.

The chain has TRBV27 and TRBJ2-4, with D tentatively TRBD1 (6 bases). The CDR3 loop spans 14 amino acids. Between the trimmed V and J ends, which lost 5 bases and 8 bases, there was a span of 16 bases. Germline lookup yields CDR1 MNHEY and CDR2 SMNVEV (reference sequence). The CDR3 DNA follows: TGTGCCAGCAGTAAAAGGGACAAGGTGGACATTCAGTACTTC. This translates into CASSKRDKVDIQYF.

This chain connects TRBV7-2 to TRBJ2-3; D is undetermined. This CDR3 contains 13 residues. The V and J ends lost 5 bases and 6 bases respectively, with 12 bases between them. The germline gives CDR1 SGHTA, CDR2 FQGNSA. The CDR3 loop reads CASSLNTYDTQYF. Written as DNA, the CDR3 is TGTGCCAGCAGCCTCAATACTTACGATACGCAGTATTTT.

The genes are TRBV5-1 and TRBJ2-7; the match to TRBD1 covers 7 bases. Germline-derived CDR1 and CDR2 are SGHRS and YFSETQ. V dropped 4 bases and J dropped 1; count of bases not matched to a gene: 2. The CDR3 is 13 amino acids. The CDR3 is CASSGTESYEQYF. Here the CDR3 DNA reads TGCGCCAGCAGCGGGACAGAGTCCTACGAGCAGTACTTC.

The chain joins TRBV19 to TRBJ1-2; D gene ambiguous. The CDR3 has 14 amino acids. The ends were cut back, 6 bases at V and 10 bases at J, with 21 bases in the middle. Per the germline V gene, CDR1 is LNHDA and CDR2 is SQIVND (reference sequence). CDR3 residues: CASRARPLDGVYTF. In DNA, the CDR3 is TGTGCCAGTAGAGCCAGGCCACTTGATGGTGTCTACACCTTC. Together with reference TRBV19 and TRBJ1-2, the CDR3 gives the full variable domain: DGGITQSPKYLFRKEGQNVTLSCEQNLNHDAMYWYRQDPGQGLRLIYYSQIVNDFQKGDIAEGYSVSREKKESFPLTVTSAQKNPTAFYLCASRARPLDGVYTFGSGTRLTVV.

V usage is TRBV5-1 and J usage is TRBJ2-3; 11 nucleotides line up with TRBD2. CDR3 length: 16 amino acids. V trimming: 5 bases; J trimming: 4 bases; junction bases outside the gene matches: 9. CDR1 SGHRS and CDR2 YFSETQ come from the germline V gene. CDR3 in amino acids: CASRKLAGGPADTQYF. CDR3 in DNA: TGCGCCAGCAGAAAATTAGCGGGGGGGCCGGCAGATACGCAGTATTTT.

The V call is TRBV18, the J call TRBJ2-7, with 7 positions matching TRBD2. With 4 bases clipped from V and 6 bases from J, the junction kept 9 bases outside the gene matches. The CDR3 contains 14 residues. Looked up from germline, CDR1 is KGHSH and CDR2 is LQKENI. CDR3 in DNA: TGTGCCAGCTCACACAGCGGGGATACCTTCGAGCAGTACTTC. Encoded protein: CASSHSGDTFEQYF. The complete variable domain, with remaining parts taken from reference TRBV18 and TRBJ2-7, reads NAGVMQNPRHLVRRRGQEARLRCSPMKGHSHVYWYRQLPEEGLKFMVYLQKENIIDESGMPKERFSAEFPKEGPSILRIQQVVRGDSAAYFCASSHSGDTFEQYFGPGTRLTVT.

The chain recombines TRBV25-1 with TRBJ1-4; tentative D call: TRBD1 (6 bases). The germline CDR1 and CDR2 sequences are MGHDK and SYGVNS. The CDR3 sequence is 15 residues long. Trimming shortened V by 8 bases and J by 3 bases, and 16 bases separated the two germline ends. CDR3 coding DNA: TGTGCCAGCGGGGACCGGACAGCGGCTAATGAAAAACTGTTTTTT. It is translated as CASGDRTAANEKLFF.